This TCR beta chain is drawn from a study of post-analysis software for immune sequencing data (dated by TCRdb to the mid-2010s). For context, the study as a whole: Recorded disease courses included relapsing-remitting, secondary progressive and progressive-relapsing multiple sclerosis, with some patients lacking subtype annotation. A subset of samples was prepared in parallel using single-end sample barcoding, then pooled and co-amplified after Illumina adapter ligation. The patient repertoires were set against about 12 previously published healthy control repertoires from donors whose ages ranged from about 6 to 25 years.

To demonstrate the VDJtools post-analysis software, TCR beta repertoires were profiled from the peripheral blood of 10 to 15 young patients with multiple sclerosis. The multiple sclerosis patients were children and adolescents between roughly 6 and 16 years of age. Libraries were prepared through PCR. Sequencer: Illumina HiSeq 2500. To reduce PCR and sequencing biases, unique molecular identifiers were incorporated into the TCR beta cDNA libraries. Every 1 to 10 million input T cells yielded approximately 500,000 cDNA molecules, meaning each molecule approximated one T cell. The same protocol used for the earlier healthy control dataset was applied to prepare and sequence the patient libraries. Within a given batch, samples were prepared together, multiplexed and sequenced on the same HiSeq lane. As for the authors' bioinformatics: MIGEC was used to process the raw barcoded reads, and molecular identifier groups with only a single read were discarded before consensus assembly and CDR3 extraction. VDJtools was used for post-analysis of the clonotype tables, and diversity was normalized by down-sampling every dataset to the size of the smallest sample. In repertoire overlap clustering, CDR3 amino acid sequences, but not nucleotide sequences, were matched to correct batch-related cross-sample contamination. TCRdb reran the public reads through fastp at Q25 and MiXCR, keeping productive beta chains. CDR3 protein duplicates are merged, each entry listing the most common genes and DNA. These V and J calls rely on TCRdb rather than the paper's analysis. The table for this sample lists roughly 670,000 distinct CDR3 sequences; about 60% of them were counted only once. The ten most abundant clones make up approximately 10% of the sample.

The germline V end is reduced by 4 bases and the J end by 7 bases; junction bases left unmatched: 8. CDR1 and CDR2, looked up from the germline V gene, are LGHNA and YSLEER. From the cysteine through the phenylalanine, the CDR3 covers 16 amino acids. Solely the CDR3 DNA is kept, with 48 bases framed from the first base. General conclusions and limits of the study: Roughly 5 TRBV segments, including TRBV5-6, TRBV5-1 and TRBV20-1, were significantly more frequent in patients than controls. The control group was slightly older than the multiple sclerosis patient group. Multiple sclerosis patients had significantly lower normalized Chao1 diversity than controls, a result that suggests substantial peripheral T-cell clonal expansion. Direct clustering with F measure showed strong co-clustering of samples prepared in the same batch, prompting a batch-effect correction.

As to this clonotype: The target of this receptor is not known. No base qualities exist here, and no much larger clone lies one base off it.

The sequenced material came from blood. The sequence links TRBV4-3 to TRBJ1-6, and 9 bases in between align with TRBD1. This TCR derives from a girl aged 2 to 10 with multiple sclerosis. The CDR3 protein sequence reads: CASSRMRQGGNSPLHF. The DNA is TGCGCCAGCAGCCGAATGAGACAGGGGGGCAATTCACCCCTCCACTTT.